The 9 T cell receptor beta chains below come from one sample, sequenced in a study of CD8 T cells in Susac syndrome. RNA totalling roughly 0.45 to 1 ug underwent reverse transcription with random hexamers. TCRdb passed the immunoSEQ multiplex PCR reads through MiXCR, listing each CDR3 protein once. The sample lists 160,000 or so distinct CDR3 sequences; under 95% were seen once. Sequenced input: CD4+ T cells from PBMCs. Receptors were obtained from a human donor in good health.

V usage is TRBV19 and J usage is TRBJ2-7; no reliable D call. CDR1 is LNHDA, CDR2 SQIVND, per germline (reference sequence). This CDR3 has 13 amino acids. V lost 3 bases and J lost 1, with 7 bases in between. CDR3 in amino acids: CASSITTSYEQYF. The CDR3, as DNA: TGTGCCAGTAGTATTACGACTTCCTACGAGCAGTACTTC.

The chain joins TRBV6-5 to TRBJ2-5, with D perhaps TRBD1 or TRBD2 (5 bases each). The CDR3 runs 14 residues. Germline values: CDR1 MNHEY, CDR2 SVGAGI. V lost 8 bases to trimming and J lost 5 bases, with 18 bases between them. The DNA of the CDR3 is TGTGCCAGCGCGTTACGGGGCGTGGGGGAGACCCAGTACTTC. It yields the protein CASALRGVGETQYF.

V and J are TRBV21-1 and TRBJ1-2; the table names TRBD1, a call not compared with the DNA. TRBV21-1 is described as a pseudogene. This CDR3 comprises 16 residues. Here the CDR3 reads CASSLNPRGPVGGYTF. DNA of the CDR3: TGTGCCAGCAGCCTTAATCCCAGGGGGCCGGTTGGAGGCTACACCTTC.

V gene TRBV7-9 combines with J gene TRBJ1-1, with a tentative D call TRBD1 (6 bases). Trimming shortened V by 9 bases and J by 4 bases, and 18 bases separated the two germline ends. The length of the CDR3 is 14 residues. The V gene's germline CDR1 is SEHNR and CDR2 FQNEAQ (reference sequence). This CDR3 is CASFGTSGVTEAFF. The DNA of the CDR3 is TGTGCCAGTTTCGGCACTTCAGGGGTCACTGAAGCTTTCTTT.

This clonotype was observed a few times. V and J are TRBV4-1 and TRBJ2-7; 8 bases match TRBD1. V lost 1 base, J lost 0 bases, and 5 bases stayed unmatched. This CDR3 has 16 amino acids. Germline V gene sequence: CDR1 MGHRA, CDR2 YSYEKL. CDR3 sequence reads: CASSQVRTGSSYEQYF. Written as DNA, the CDR3 is TGCGCCAGCAGCCAAGTGCGGACAGGGAGCTCCTACGAGCAGTACTTC.

This rearrangement joins TRBV6-6 to TRBJ2-1; D is perhaps TRBD2 (6 bases). This CDR3 has 15 residues. CDR1 and CDR2 from the germline V gene are MNHNY and SVGAGI (reference sequence). Trimming removed 4 bases from V and 7 bases from J, with 17 bases in between. CDR3 sequence reads: CASSFPLIGGNEQFF. CDR3 nucleotide sequence: TGTGCCAGCAGTTTCCCTCTGATAGGAGGGAATGAGCAGTTCTTC.

The chain uses TRBV5-1 and TRBJ2-7; D is perhaps TRBD2 (6 bases). The length of the CDR3 is 14 residues. Germline V gene data show CDR1 as SGHRS and CDR2 as YFSETQ. V was clipped by 4 bases and J by 6 bases, with 17 bases between them. The CDR3 sequence: CASSPSRRELEQYF. CDR3 DNA sequence: TGCGCCAGCAGCCCTTCGAGGAGGGAGCTCGAGCAGTACTTC. The whole variable domain, filled in from reference TRBV5-1 and TRBJ2-7, reads KAGVTQTPRYLIKTRGQQVTLSCSPISGHRSVSWYQQTPGQGLQFLFEYFSETQRNKGNFPGRFSGRQFSNSRSEMNVSTLELGDSALYLCASSPSRRELEQYFGPGTRLTVT.

The chain couples TRBV6-2 or TRBV6-3 to TRBJ1-1; D not certain. Germline CDR1 MNHEY, CDR2 SVGEGT. The CDR3 is made up of 14 amino acids. V was trimmed by 3 bases and J by 0 bases, leaving 8 bases between them. CDR3 sequence: CASSYRLLNTEAFF. In DNA, the CDR3 is TGTGCCAGCAGTTATCGCCTTCTGAACACTGAAGCTTTCTTT.

The chain recombines TRBV7-2 with TRBJ2-3, with a tentative D call TRBD2 (6 bases). Trimming shortened V by 4 bases and J by 5 bases, and 10 bases separated the two germline ends. The CDR3 runs to 13 residues. From germline, CDR1 is SGHTA and CDR2 FQGNSA. CDR3 loop: CASSSLAVDTQYF. CDR3 nucleotide sequence: TGTGCCAGCAGCTCCTTAGCGGTAGATACGCAGTATTTT.